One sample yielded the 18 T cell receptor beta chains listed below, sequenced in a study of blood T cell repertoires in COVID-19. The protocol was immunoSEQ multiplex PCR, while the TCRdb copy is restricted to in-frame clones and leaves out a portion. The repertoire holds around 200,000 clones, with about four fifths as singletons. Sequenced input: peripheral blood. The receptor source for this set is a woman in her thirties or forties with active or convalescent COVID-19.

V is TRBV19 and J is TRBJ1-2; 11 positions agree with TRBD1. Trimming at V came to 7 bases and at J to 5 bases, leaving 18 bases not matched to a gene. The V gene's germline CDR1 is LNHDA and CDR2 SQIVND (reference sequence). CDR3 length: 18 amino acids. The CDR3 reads CASTLRDRGFSRPYGYTF. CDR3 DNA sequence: TGTGCCAGTACCCTCCGGGACAGGGGGTTCTCGCGGCCGTATGGCTACACCTTC.

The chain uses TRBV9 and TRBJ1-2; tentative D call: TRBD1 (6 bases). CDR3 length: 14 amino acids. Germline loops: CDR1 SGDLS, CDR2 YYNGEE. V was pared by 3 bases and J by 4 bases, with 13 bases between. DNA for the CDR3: TGTGCCAGCAGCGGAGAGGACAGCCTCTATGGCTACACCTTC. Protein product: CASSGEDSLYGYTF. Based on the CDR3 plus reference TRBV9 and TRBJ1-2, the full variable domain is DSGVTQTPKHLITATGQRVTLRCSPRSGDLSVYWYQQSLDQGLQFLIQYYNGEERAKGNILERFSAQQFPDLHSELNLSSLELGDSALYFCASSGEDSLYGYTFGSGTRLTVV.

In DNA form, the CDR3 reads TGTGCCACCAGTGATTTGAACCTAGCAAACACCGGGGAGCTGTTTTTT. This encodes CATSDLNLANTGELFF. J is TRBJ2-2 and V is TRBV24-1; a weak D match, TRBD2 (5 bases). CDR1 is KGHDR, CDR2 SFDVKD, per germline. CDR3 size: 16 residues. Trimming took 0 bases from V and 2 from J, leaving 9 bases between them.

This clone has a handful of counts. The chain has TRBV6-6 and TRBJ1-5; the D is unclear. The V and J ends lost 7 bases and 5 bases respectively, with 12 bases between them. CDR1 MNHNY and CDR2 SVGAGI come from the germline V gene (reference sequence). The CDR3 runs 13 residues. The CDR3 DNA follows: TGTGCCAGCACCTCAATCCGCGATCAGCCCCAGCATTTT. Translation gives CASTSIRDQPQHF.

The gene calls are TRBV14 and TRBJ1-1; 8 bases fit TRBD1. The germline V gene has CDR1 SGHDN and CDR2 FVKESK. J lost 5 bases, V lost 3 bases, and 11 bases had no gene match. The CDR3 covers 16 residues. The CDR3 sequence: CASSQRTGSFWTEAFF. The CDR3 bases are TGTGCCAGCAGCCAGAGGACAGGGAGTTTTTGGACTGAAGCTTTCTTT.

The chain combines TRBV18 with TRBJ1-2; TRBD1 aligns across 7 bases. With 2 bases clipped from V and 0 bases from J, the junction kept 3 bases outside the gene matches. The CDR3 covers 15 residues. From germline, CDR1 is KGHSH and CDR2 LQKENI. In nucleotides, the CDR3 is TGTGCCAGCTCACCAGCCACAGGGGCTAACTATGGCTACACCTTC. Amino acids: CASSPATGANYGYTF.

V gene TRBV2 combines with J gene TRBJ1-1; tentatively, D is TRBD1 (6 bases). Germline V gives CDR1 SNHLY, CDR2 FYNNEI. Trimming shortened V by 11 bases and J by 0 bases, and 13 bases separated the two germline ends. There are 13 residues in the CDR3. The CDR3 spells CAAQQGMNTEAFF. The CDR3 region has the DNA TGTGCCGCTCAGCAGGGGATGAACACTGAAGCTTTCTTT. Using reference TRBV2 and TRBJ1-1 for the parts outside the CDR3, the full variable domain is EPEVTQTPSHQVTQMGQEVILRCVPISNHLYFYWYRQILGQKVEFLVSFYNNEISEKSEIFDDQFSVERPDGSNFTLKIRSTKLEDSAMYFCAAQQGMNTEAFFGQGTRLTVV.

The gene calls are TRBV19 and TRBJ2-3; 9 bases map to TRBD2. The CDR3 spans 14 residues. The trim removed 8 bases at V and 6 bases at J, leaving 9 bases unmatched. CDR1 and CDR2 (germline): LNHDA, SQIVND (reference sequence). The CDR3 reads CASGLAGYDDTQYF. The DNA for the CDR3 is TGTGCCAGTGGTCTAGCGGGATATGACGATACGCAGTATTTT. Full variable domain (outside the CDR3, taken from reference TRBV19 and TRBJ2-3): DGGITQSPKYLFRKEGQNVTLSCEQNLNHDAMYWYRQDPGQGLRLIYYSQIVNDFQKGDIAEGYSVSREKKESFPLTVTSAQKNPTAFYLCASGLAGYDDTQYFGPGTRLTVL.

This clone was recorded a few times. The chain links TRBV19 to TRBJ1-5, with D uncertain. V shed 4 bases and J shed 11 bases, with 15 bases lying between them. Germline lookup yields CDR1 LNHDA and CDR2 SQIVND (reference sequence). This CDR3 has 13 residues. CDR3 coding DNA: TGTGCCAGTAGTACCTGGGAGGAGGAAGCCCAGCATTTT. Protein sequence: CASSTWEEEAQHF.

The CDR3: CASSPGQGDGYTF. CDR3 DNA sequence: TGTGCCAGCAGCCCCGGACAGGGTGATGGCTACACCTTC. This chain connects TRBV9 to TRBJ1-2; TRBD1 matches at 8 bases. The V segment lost 4 bases and the J segment 6 bases; nucleotides outside the gene matches: 5. Germline CDR1 reads SGDLS; CDR2 reads YYNGEE. The CDR3 extends over 13 amino acids.

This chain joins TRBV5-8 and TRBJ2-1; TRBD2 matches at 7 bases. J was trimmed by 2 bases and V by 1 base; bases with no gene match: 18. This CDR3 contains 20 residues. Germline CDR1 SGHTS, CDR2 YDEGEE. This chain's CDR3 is CASSLLLPGLSKLPYNEQFF. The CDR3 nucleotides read TGTGCCAGCAGCTTGTTGCTCCCGGGACTATCGAAATTACCCTACAATGAGCAGTTCTTC.

The CDR3 DNA sequence: TGTGCCAGCAGCTCAAAAAGACAGCGTTCCTACGAGCAGTACTTC. Protein product: CASSSKRQRSYEQYF. The rearrangement joins TRBV9 to TRBJ2-7, with a tentative D call TRBD1 (5 bases). Germline assignment: CDR1 SGDLS and CDR2 YYNGEE. V lost 4 bases and J 1 base, leaving 15 bases between the germline ends. This CDR3 has 15 residues.

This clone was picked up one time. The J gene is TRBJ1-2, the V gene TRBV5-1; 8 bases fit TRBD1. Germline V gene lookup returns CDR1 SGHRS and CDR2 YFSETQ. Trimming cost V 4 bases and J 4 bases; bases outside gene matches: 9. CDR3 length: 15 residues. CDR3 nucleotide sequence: TGCGCCAGCAGCGTTCAGAGGACAGGGATCTATGGCTACACCTTC. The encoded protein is CASSVQRTGIYGYTF.

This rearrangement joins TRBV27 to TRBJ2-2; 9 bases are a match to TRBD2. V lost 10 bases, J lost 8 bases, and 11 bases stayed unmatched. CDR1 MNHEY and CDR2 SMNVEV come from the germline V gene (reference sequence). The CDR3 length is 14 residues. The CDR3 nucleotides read TGTGCCACTTATGGGGTTAGCGGGAGAGGGGAGCTGTTTTTT. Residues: CATYGVSGRGELFF.

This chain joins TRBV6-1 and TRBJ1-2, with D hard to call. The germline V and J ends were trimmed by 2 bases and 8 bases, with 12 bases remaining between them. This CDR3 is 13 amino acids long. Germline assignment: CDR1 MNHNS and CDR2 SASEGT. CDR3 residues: CASSEPGSMGYTF. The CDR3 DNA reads TGTGCCAGCAGTGAACCGGGGTCTATGGGCTACACCTTC.

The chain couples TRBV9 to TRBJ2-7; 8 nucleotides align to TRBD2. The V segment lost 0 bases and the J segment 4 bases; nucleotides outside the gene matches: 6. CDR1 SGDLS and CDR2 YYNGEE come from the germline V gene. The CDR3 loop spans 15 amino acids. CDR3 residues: CASSVGSGTTYEQYF. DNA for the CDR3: TGTGCCAGCAGCGTAGGTAGCGGGACTACTTACGAGCAGTACTTC. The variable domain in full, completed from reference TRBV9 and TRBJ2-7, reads DSGVTQTPKHLITATGQRVTLRCSPRSGDLSVYWYQQSLDQGLQFLIQYYNGEERAKGNILERFSAQQFPDLHSELNLSSLELGDSALYFCASSVGSGTTYEQYFGPGTRLTVT.

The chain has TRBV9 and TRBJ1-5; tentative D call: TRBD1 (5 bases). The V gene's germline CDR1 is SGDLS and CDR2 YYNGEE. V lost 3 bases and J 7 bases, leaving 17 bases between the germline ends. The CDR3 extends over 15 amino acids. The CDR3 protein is CASSASGGTRQPQHF. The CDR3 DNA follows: TGTGCCAGCAGCGCTAGTGGGGGGACCCGACAGCCCCAGCATTTT.

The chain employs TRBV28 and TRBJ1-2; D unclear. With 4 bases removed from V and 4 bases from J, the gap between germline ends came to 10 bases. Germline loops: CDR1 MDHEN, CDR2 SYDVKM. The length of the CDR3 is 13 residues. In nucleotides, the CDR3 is TGTGCCAGCAGTTCCTCAGGTCCCTATGGCTACACCTTC. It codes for CASSSSGPYGYTF.